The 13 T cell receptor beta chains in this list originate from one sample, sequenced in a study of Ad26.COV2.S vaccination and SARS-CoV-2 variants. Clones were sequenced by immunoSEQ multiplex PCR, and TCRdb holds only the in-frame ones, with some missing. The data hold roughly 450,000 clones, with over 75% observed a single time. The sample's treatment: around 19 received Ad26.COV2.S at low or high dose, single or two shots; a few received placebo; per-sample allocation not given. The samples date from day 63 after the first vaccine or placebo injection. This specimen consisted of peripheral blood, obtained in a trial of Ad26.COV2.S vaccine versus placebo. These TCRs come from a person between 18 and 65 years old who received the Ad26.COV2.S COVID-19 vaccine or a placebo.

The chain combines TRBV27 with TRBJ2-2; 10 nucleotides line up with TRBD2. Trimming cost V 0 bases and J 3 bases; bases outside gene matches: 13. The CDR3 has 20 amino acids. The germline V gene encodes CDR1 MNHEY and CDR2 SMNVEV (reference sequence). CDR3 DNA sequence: TGTGCCAGCAGTTTATCTACTTCTAGCGGGAGACTATTTTACACCGGGGAGCTGTTTTTT. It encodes CASSLSTSSGRLFYTGELFF.

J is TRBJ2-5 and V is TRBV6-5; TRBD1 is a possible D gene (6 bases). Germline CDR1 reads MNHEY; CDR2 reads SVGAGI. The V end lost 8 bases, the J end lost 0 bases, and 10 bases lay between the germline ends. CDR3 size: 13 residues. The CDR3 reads CASGGQYQETQYF. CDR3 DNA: TGTGCCAGCGGAGGACAGTACCAAGAGACCCAGTACTTC.

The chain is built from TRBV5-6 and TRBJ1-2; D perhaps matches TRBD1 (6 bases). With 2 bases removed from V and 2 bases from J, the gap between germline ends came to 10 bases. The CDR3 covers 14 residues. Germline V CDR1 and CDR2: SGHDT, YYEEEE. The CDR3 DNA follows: TGTGCCAGCAGCTTCCAGGGGACCAACTATGGCTACACCTTC. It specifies CASSFQGTNYGYTF.

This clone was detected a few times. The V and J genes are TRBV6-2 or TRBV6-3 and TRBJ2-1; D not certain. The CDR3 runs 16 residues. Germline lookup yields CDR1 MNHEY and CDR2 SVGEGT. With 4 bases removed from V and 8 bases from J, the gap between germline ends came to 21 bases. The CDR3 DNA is TGTGCCAGCAGTTTAAGGGATTCTGTGGTTCGTGATGAGCAGTTCTTC. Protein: CASSLRDSVVRDEQFF.

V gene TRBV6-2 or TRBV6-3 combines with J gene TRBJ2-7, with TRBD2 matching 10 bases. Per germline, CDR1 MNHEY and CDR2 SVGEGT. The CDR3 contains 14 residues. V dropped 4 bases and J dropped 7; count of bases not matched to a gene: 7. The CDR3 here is CASSFLAGVGEQYF. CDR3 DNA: TGTGCCAGCAGTTTCCTAGCGGGAGTAGGTGAGCAGTACTTC.

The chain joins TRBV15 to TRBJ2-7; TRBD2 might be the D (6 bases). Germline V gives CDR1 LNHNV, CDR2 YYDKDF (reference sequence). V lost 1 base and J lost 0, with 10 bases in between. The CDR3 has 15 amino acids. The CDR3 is CATSRAGVSSYEQYF. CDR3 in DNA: TGTGCCACCAGCAGAGCGGGGGTAAGCTCCTACGAGCAGTACTTC.

CDR3 protein: CASSTDGWEQYF. The CDR3 DNA is TGCGCCAGCAGCACGGACGGATGGGAGCAGTACTTC. The gene calls are TRBV5-1 and TRBJ2-7; the D is unclear. Trimming pared 4 bases from V and 7 bases from J, leaving 12 bases between. The CDR3 is 12 residues long. CDR1 SGHRS and CDR2 YFSETQ come from the germline V gene.

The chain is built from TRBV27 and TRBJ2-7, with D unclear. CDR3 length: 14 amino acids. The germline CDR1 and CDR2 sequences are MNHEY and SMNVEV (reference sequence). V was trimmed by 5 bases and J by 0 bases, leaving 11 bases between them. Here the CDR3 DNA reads TGTGCCAGCAGTGAGGACGTATCCTCCTACGAGCAGTACTTC. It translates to CASSEDVSSYEQYF.

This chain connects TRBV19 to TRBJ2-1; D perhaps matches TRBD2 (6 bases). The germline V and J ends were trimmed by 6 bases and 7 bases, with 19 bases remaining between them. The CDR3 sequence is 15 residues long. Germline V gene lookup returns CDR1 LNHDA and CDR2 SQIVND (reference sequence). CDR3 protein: CASSDLAVLGNEQFF. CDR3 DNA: TGTGCCAGTAGCGACTTAGCGGTCCTGGGGAATGAGCAGTTCTTC.

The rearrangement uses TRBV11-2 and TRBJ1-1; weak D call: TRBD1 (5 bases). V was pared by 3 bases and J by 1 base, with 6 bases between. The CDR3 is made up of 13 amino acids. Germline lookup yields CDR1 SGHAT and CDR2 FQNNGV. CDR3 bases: TGTGCCAGCAGCTTCGACAGGAACACTGAAGCTTTCTTT. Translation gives CASSFDRNTEAFF.

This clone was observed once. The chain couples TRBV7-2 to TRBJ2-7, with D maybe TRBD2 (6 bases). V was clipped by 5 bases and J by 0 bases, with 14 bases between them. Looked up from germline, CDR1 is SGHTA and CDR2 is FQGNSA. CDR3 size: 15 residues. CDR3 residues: CASSTTRGPSYEQYF. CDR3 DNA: TGTGCCAGCAGCACTACGCGGGGACCCTCCTACGAGCAGTACTTC.

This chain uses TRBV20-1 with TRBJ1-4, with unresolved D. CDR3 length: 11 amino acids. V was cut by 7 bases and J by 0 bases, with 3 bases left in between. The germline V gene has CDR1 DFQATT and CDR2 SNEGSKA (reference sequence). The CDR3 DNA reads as TGCAGTGTTTCAACTAATGAAAAACTGTTTTTT. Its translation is CSVSTNEKLFF.

The CDR3 sequence: CASRLTGGTEAFF. The CDR3 nucleotides read TGTGCCAGCAGGCTAACAGGGGGCACTGAAGCTTTCTTT. The rearrangement uses TRBV12-3 or TRBV12-4 and TRBJ1-1; 8 bases align to TRBD1. Germline trimming cut 6 bases from V and 4 bases from J; bases unmatched to any gene: 4. The CDR3 is made up of 13 amino acids.